This T cell receptor (beta chain) was sequenced during a study of human T cells and chemical hapten exposure. Turning to the study itself: On roughly 2 cm by roughly 2 cm of upper inner arm skin, sensitization was performed with 2% DPC. The patients, most of them female, presented with alopecia areata, totalis or universalis.

Germline CDR1 PRHDT, CDR2 FYEKMQ (reference sequence). V was cut by 0 bases and J by 4 bases, with 7 bases left in between. CDR3 length equals 14 residues. A few counts support this clonotype. Time point noted: patch test 3, about 24 weeks after DPC sensitization. Noted treatment: therapeutic diphenylcyclopropenone sensitization with weekly scalp DPC. Library preparation tagged each individual cDNA molecule with a unique molecular identifier. TCRdb analysed the RACE reads with MiXCR anew, one entry per CDR3 protein. The data show around 130,000 distinct CDR3 sequences, with about 11% seen just once and under 2.5% held by the top ten.

This sample comprised whole blood, obtained in connection with sensitization to the hapten diphenylcyclopropenone (DPC). The gene calls are TRBV13 and TRBJ1-5; the D gene is possibly TRBD1 (5 bases). The receptor comes from a woman in her 50s with alopecia areata. Some clones in this sample may be carry-over from other donors' samples. The CDR3 sequence is CASSLGRVNQPQHF. In nucleotides, the CDR3 is TGTGCCAGCAGCTTAGGCAGGGTTAATCAGCCCCAGCATTTT.